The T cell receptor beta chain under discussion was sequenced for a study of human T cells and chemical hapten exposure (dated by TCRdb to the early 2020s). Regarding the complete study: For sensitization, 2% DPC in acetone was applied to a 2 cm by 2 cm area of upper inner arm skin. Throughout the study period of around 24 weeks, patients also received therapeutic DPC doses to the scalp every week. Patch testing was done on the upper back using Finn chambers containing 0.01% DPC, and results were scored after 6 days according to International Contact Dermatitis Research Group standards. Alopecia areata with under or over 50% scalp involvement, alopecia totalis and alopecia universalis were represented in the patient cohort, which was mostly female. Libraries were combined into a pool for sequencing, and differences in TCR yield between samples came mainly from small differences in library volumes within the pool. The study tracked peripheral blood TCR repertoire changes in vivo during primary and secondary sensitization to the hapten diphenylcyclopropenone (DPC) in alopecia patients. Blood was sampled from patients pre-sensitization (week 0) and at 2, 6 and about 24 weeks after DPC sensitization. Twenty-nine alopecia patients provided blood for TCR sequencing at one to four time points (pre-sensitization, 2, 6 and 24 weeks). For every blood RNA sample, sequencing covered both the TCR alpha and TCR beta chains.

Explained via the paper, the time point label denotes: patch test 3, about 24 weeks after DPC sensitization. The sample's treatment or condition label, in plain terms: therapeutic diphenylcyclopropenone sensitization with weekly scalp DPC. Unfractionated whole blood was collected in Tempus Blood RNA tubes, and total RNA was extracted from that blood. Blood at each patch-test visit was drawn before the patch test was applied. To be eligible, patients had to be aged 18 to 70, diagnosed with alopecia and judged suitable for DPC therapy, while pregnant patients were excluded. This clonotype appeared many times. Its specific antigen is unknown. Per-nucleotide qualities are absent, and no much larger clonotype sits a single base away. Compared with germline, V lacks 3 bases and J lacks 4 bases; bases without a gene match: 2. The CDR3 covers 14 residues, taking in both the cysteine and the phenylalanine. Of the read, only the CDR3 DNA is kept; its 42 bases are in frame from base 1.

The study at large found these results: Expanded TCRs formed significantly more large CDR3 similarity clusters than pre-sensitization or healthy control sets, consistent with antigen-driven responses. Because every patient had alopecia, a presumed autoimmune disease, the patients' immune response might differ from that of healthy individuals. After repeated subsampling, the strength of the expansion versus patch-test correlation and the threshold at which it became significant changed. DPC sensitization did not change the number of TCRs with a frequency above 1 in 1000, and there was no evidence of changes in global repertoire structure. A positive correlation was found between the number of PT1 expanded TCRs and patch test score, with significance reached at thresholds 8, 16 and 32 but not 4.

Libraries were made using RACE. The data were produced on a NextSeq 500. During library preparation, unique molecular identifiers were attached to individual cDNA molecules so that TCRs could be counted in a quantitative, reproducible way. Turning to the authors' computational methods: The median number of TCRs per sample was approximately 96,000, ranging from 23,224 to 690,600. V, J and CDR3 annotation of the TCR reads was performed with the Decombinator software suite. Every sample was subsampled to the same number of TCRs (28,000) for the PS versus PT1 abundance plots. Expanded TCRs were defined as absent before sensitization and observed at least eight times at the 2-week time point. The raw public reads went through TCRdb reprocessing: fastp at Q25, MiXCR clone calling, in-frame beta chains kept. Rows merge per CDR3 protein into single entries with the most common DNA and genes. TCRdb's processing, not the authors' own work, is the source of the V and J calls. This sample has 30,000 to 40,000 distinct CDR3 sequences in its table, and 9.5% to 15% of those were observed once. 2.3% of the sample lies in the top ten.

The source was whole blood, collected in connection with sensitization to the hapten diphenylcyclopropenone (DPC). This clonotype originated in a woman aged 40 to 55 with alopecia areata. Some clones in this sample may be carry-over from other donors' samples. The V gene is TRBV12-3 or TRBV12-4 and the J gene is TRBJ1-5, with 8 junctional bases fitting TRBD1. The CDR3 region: CASSLQGANQPQHF. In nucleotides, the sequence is TGTGCCAGCAGTTTGCAGGGGGCTAATCAGCCCCAGCATTTT.